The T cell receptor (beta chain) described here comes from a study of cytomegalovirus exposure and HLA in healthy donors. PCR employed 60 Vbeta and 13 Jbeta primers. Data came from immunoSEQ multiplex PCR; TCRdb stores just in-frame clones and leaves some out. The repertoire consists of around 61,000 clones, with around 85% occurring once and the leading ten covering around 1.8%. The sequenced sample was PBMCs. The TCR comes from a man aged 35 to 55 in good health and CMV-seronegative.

CDR3 sequence reads: CASSLSGLGNQPQHF. The DNA of the CDR3 is TGTGCCAGCAGTTTAAGCGGGTTGGGCAATCAGCCCCAGCATTTT. The chain has TRBV27 and TRBJ1-5, with D hard to call. The V end was cut by 2 bases, the J end by 2 bases, with 10 bases between. Germline V gene sequence: CDR1 MNHEY, CDR2 SMNVEV (reference sequence). The CDR3 has 15 amino acids.